These T cell receptor beta chains were read from a single sample in a study of cytomegalovirus exposure and HLA in healthy donors. The protocol was immunoSEQ multiplex PCR, while the TCRdb copy is restricted to in-frame clones and leaves out a portion. The sample holds 250,000 to 300,000 clones, around 85% seen once. Sequencing was done on a sample of PBMCs. The source is a woman aged 18-30 years in good health and CMV-seronegative. Each CDR3 is given with its conserved first and last residue. Each record gives: J gene, V gene, clone size, D gene, CDR3 protein, CDR3 DNA. The D gene is left open where the match is weak. Some rows mark clone size as missing; the rest say once, few, many or name a class of expanded clone.

TRBJ1-5 TRBV5-1 - - CASSLEGRGGSQPQHF TGCGCCAGCAGCTTGGAAGGTCGCGGGGGCAGTCAGCCCCAGCATTTT
TRBJ1-4 TRBV27 - - CASSLGAKRANEKLFF TGTGCCAGCAGTTTAGGGGCGAAAAGGGCTAATGAAAAACTGTTTTTT
TRBJ2-5 TRBV2 - - CASSEGTTYQETQYF TGTGCCAGCAGTGAGGGGACAACGTACCAAGAGACCCAGTACTTC
TRBJ2-7 TRBV18 few - CASSRLDSTNEQYF TGTGCCAGCTCACGCCTGGACTCCACTAACGAGCAGTACTTC
TRBJ2-1 TRBV28 - TRBD2 CASSLAGTSGSDEQFF TGTGCCAGCAGTTTAGCCGGGACTAGCGGGAGCGATGAGCAGTTCTTC
TRBJ1-2 TRBV6-1 - TRBD1 CASSEDRGKNGYTF TGTGCCAGCAGTGAAGACAGGGGGAAGAATGGCTACACCTTC
TRBJ1-2 TRBV18 - TRBD1 CASSPPGTGYGYTF TGTGCCAGCTCACCACCGGGGACAGGGTATGGCTACACCTTC
TRBJ2-7 TRBV5-1 - TRBD2 CASSLGGTSTAYEQYF TGCGCCAGCAGCTTGGGAGGGACTAGCACGGCCTACGAGCAGTACTTC
TRBJ2-7 TRBV7-9 - - CASSNERTASYEQYF TGTGCCAGCAGCAACGAACGGACAGCCTCCTACGAGCAGTACTTC
TRBJ2-7 TRBV28 - - CASSLSGGSEQYF TGTGCCAGCAGTCTGTCGGGGGGCAGCGAGCAGTACTTC
TRBJ2-5 TRBV18 - TRBD1 CASSPPRGQGMKTQYF TGTGCCAGCTCACCACCCAGGGGACAGGGGATGAAGACCCAGTACTTC
TRBJ2-2 TRBV4-3 few - CASSLGTTGELFF TGCGCCAGCAGCCTAGGGACTACCGGGGAGCTGTTTTTT
TRBJ2-5 TRBV7-6 - TRBD2 CASSGLAGRETQYF TGTGCCAGCAGCGGACTAGCGGGAAGAGAGACCCAGTACTTC
TRBJ2-7 TRBV10-1 - - CASSDTGQEQYF TGCGCCAGCAGTGACACAGGGCAAGAGCAGTACTTC
TRBJ1-2 TRBV6-5 - - CASSYDRGAGYGYTF TGTGCCAGCAGTTACGACCGGGGGGCTGGCTATGGCTACACCTTC
TRBJ1-2 TRBV29-1 - - CSVESQGFGYTF TGCAGCGTTGAGTCACAGGGTTTTGGCTACACCTTC
TRBJ2-7 TRBV27 - TRBD2 CASSPGLALYEQYF TGTGCCAGCAGCCCGGGACTAGCGTTATACGAGCAGTACTTC
TRBJ1-6 TRBV6-6 few TRBD1 CASRPPQGAENSPLHF TGTGCCAGCAGACCTCCCCAGGGGGCGGAGAATTCACCCCTCCACTTT
TRBJ2-1 TRBV19 - TRBD2 CASSILLAGIYNEQFF TGTGCCAGTAGTATTCTCCTAGCGGGTATCTACAATGAGCAGTTCTTC
TRBJ2-3 TRBV25-1 - - CASSRQGPADTQYF TGTGCCAGCAGTCGTCAGGGGCCGGCAGATACGCAGTATTTT
TRBJ1-2 TRBV6-6 - TRBD1 CASSYSWTGIGDGYTF TGTGCCAGCAGTTACTCGTGGACAGGGATTGGAGATGGCTACACCTTC
TRBJ2-2 TRBV6-1 - TRBD2 CASTRLAGVVGELFF TGTGCCAGCACCCGACTAGCGGGAGTGGTCGGGGAGCTGTTTTTT
TRBJ1-5 TRBV19 - TRBD1 CASSGTGGNQPQHF TGTGCCAGTAGTGGAACAGGGGGTAATCAGCCCCAGCATTTT
TRBJ2-5 TRBV7-9 - - CASSFSTLETQYF TGTGCCAGCAGCTTTAGTACCCTAGAGACCCAGTACTTC
TRBJ2-2 TRBV6-5 - - CARLPRDTGELFF TGTGCCAGACTACCCCGGGACACCGGGGAGCTGTTTTTT
TRBJ1-2 TRBV6-6 - TRBD1 CASSDRGANYGYTF TGTGCCAGCAGCGACAGGGGGGCTAACTATGGCTACACCTTC
TRBJ1-1 TRBV5-1 few - CASSLSGNAEAFF TGCGCCAGCAGCTTGTCAGGGAACGCTGAAGCTTTCTTT
TRBJ1-5 TRBV4-1 few - CASSQALWARYQPQHF TGCGCCAGCAGCCAAGCGCTATGGGCCAGGTATCAGCCCCAGCATTTT
TRBJ1-1 TRBV7-3 - - CASSPRENTEAFF TGTGCCAGCAGCCCCAGGGAGAACACTGAAGCTTTCTTT
TRBJ1-2 TRBV4-3 - - CASSQDSGTQGGYTF TGCGCCAGCAGCCAAGATTCGGGAACTCAAGGCGGCTACACCTTC
TRBJ1-2 TRBV7-6 - - CASSPQGLYGYTF TGTGCCAGCAGCCCCCAGGGTCTCTATGGCTACACCTTC
TRBJ2-3 TRBV4-1 - TRBD2 CASSAIGGAGDTQYF TGCGCCAGCAGCGCGATCGGGGGGGCCGGAGATACGCAGTATTTT
TRBJ2-7 TRBV9 - TRBD2 CASSVGTSGVLSSYEQYF TGTGCCAGCAGCGTAGGGACTAGCGGGGTCCTAAGCTCCTACGAGCAGTACTTC
TRBJ2-2 TRBV5-1 few - CASRGGENTGELFF TGCGCCAGCAGAGGAGGAGAGAACACCGGGGAGCTGTTTTTT
TRBJ1-2 TRBV5-6 few TRBD1 CASSLQGANYGYTF TGTGCCAGCAGCTTACAGGGGGCTAACTATGGCTACACCTTC
TRBJ2-5 TRBV30 - TRBD1 CAWSPPGQGAFGTQYF TGTGCCTGGAGTCCTCCAGGACAGGGGGCTTTTGGGACCCAGTACTTC
TRBJ1-2 TRBV30 - - CAWSLVGGNYGYTF TGTGCCTGGAGTCTTGTGGGGGGTAACTATGGCTACACCTTC
TRBJ2-1 TRBV2 - TRBD2 CASSPGLLYNEQFF TGTGCCAGCAGCCCGGGACTACTATACAATGAGCAGTTCTTC
TRBJ1-1 TRBV7-7 few - CASSLQWNTEAFF TGTGCTAGCAGCTTACAGTGGAACACTGAAGCTTTCTTT
TRBJ2-1 TRBV9 - TRBD2 CASTNRLAGDRDEQFF TGTGCCAGCACCAATAGACTAGCGGGAGACAGGGATGAGCAGTTCTTC
TRBJ2-7 TRBV5-1 - TRBD2 CASSLTSGGGSYEQYF TGCGCCAGCAGCTTGACTAGCGGGGGGGGCTCCTACGAGCAGTACTTC
TRBJ1-2 TRBV4-3 - TRBD1 CASSPRTGNYGYTF TGCGCCAGCAGCCCCCGGACAGGGAACTATGGCTACACCTTC
TRBJ2-1 TRBV5-4 - TRBD1 CASSYFPRSRGHEQFF TGTGCCAGCAGCTACTTTCCGCGCTCGAGGGGGCATGAGCAGTTCTTC
TRBJ1-2 TRBV4-3 - - CASSQDDDRRYGYTF TGCGCCAGCAGCCAAGATGACGACAGGAGATATGGCTACACCTTC
TRBJ2-5 TRBV7-2 - TRBD2 CASSLVPLAGRQETQYF TGTGCCAGCAGCTTAGTCCCACTAGCGGGACGACAAGAGACCCAGTACTTC
TRBJ2-5 TRBV5-1 - TRBD2 CASSLEGTSGRETQYF TGCGCCAGCAGCTTGGAAGGGACTAGCGGGAGGGAGACCCAGTACTTC
TRBJ1-2 TRBV6-5 - - CASSYSGGNYGYTF TGTGCCAGCAGTTACTCGGGAGGGAACTATGGCTACACCTTC
TRBJ2-7 TRBV30 - - CARDGPSYEQYF TGTGCCCGGGATGGACCTTCCTACGAGCAGTACTTC
TRBJ2-1 TRBV9 - TRBD1 CASSGRTGFNSYNEQFF TGTGCCAGCAGCGGAAGGACAGGGTTTAACTCCTACAATGAGCAGTTCTTC
TRBJ2-7 TRBV5-1 - TRBD1 CASRPGTGGYEQYF TGCGCCAGCAGGCCCGGGACAGGGGGGTACGAGCAGTACTTC
TRBJ2-7 TRBV5-1 - TRBD1 CASTWDRSYYEQYF TGCGCCAGCACCTGGGACAGGAGTTACTACGAGCAGTACTTC
TRBJ2-7 TRBV5-1 - TRBD2 CASSLRTSGMGYEQYF TGCGCCAGCAGCTTACGGACTAGCGGGATGGGCTACGAGCAGTACTTC